This TCR beta chain was found in a study of T cell responses to AZD1222 COVID-19 vaccine. Study outcomes and limitations: Baseline antibody screening turned up just a handful of seropositive AZD1222 recipients. Samples come after the peak T cell response, not at day 14. Vaccine-associated CD4 TCRs ranged over spike, dominating at 160-218 and 743-854.

Only in-frame clones appear in the TCRdb table, and some are missing; sequencing was by immunoSEQ multiplex PCR. The sample carries about 85,000 clones, just over 85% recorded once. About this clone itself: Its antigen is as yet unknown.

The V gene's germline CDR1 is MNHEY and CDR2 SVGAGI. CDR3 length equals 14 residues. Trimming cost V 7 bases and J 5 bases, with 15 bases left between them. The V call is TRBV6-5, the J call TRBJ1-5, with D uncertain. The clonotype comes from an adult in good health. The source was peripheral blood, collected on day 0 of MenACWY control vaccination. The chain's CDR3 is CASTKMGSYQPQHF. The CDR3, as DNA: TGTGCCAGCACCAAAATGGGGAGCTATCAGCCCCAGCATTTT.